This passage covers 18 T cell receptor beta chains from one sample sequenced in a study of response to subunit inactivated influenza vaccine. TCRdb processed the RT-PCR reads anew with MiXCR; each CDR3 protein has one entry. The table includes a few hundred thousand distinct CDR3 sequences, 21% detected once. The sequenced sample was PBMCs from blood, obtained around 22 months after vaccination. Source of these receptors: a man in his fifties or sixties who received an inactivated influenza vaccine.

The gene calls are TRBV10-3 and TRBJ1-1; TRBD1 agrees at 12 bases. V trimming: 5 bases; J trimming: 4 bases; junction bases outside the gene matches: 5. This CDR3 comprises 15 residues. CDR1 is ENHRY, CDR2 SYGVKD, per germline. In DNA, the CDR3 is TGTGCCATCAGTTGGGGACAGGGGGCTGGCACTGAAGCTTTCTTT. Its translation is CAISWGQGAGTEAFF.

The V gene is TRBV7-8, the J gene TRBJ1-6, with 8 nucleotides matching TRBD1. The J segment lost 8 bases and the V segment lost 0 bases, leaving 6 bases of the junction unmatched. Germline-derived CDR1 and CDR2 are SGHVS and FQNEAQ. The CDR3 runs 16 residues. In nucleotides, the CDR3 is TGTGCCAGCAGCTTAGCCCTGACAGGGGCCCATTCACCCCTCCACTTT. As protein: CASSLALTGAHSPLHF.

V usage is TRBV10-2 and J usage is TRBJ2-7; the match to TRBD2 covers 12 bases. The J segment lost 5 bases and the V segment lost 8 bases, leaving 7 bases of the junction unmatched. CDR1 and CDR2 (germline): WSHSY, SAAADI. The CDR3 length is 14 residues. The chain's CDR3 is CASATGTSGHEQYF. The CDR3, as DNA: TGCGCCAGCGCAACAGGGACTAGCGGGCACGAGCAGTACTTC.

Only a few counts were recorded for this clonotype. The chain recombines TRBV20-1 with TRBJ1-1, with a possible D match to TRBD1 (5 bases). Trimming cost V 0 bases and J 3 bases, with 11 bases left between them. The V gene's germline CDR1 is DFQATT and CDR2 SNEGSKA (reference sequence). This CDR3 is built from 14 residues. In DNA form, the CDR3 reads TGCAGTGCTAGAGAGGGGCTGTCCGACACTGAAGCTTTCTTT. It codes for CSAREGLSDTEAFF.

Many counts were recorded for this clonotype. J is TRBJ2-2 and V is TRBV7-2, with TRBD2 matching 12 bases. This CDR3 spans 16 amino acids. CDR1 SGHTA and CDR2 FQGNSA come from the germline V gene. The V segment lost 5 bases and the J segment 6 bases; nucleotides outside the gene matches: 7. For the CDR3, the DNA is TGTGCCAGCAGCACACCTAGCGGGAGGGCCGCCGGGGAGCTGTTTTTT. This translates into CASSTPSGRAAGELFF. Variable domain in full (rest from reference TRBV7-2 and TRBJ2-2): GAGVSQSPSNKVTEKGKDVELRCDPISGHTALYWYRQSLGQGLEFLIYFQGNSAPDKSGLPSDRFSAERTGGSVSTLTIQRTQQEDSAVYLCASSTPSGRAAGELFFGEGSRLTVL.

In this sample, this clonotype turned up a few times. J is TRBJ1-4 and V is TRBV7-6; possibly TRBD1 for D (5 bases). Trimming removed 6 bases at V and 8 bases at J, with 16 bases between. This CDR3 region has 14 residues. From germline, CDR1 is SGHVS and CDR2 FNYEAQ. The CDR3 bases are TGTGCCAGCAGTACCGGGATTGGGGGGGAAAAACTGTTTTTT. Its protein is CASSTGIGGEKLFF.

The CDR3 nucleotides are TGTGCCAGCAGTCCAACAGGGGGAGGGAACACTGAAGCTTTCTTT. It yields the protein CASSPTGGGNTEAFF. The rearrangement joins TRBV12-3 or TRBV12-4 to TRBJ1-1, with 8 bases identical to TRBD1. There are 15 residues in the CDR3. Germline trimming cut 5 bases from V and 1 base from J; bases unmatched to any gene: 6.

The chain links TRBV2 to TRBJ2-2; D is unclear. There are 16 residues in the CDR3. Germline lookup yields CDR1 SNHLY and CDR2 FYNNEI. V was cut by 1 base and J by 0 bases, with 9 bases left in between. The DNA for the CDR3 is TGTGCCAGCAGTGAAGTGGAGTTTTCGAACACCGGGGAGCTGTTTTTT. This encodes CASSEVEFSNTGELFF.

V and J are TRBV19 and TRBJ1-5; 9 bases are shared with TRBD1. The CDR3 runs to 15 residues. The V and J ends lost 4 bases and 4 bases, in that order; junction bases with no gene match: 5. In germline, CDR1 is LNHDA, CDR2 SQIVND (reference sequence). The CDR3 region has the DNA TGTGCCAGTAGTAAACAGGGGGCGCGAAATCAGCCCCAGCATTTT. It codes for CASSKQGARNQPQHF.

The V gene is TRBV7-8, the J gene TRBJ2-5, with 10 bases identical to TRBD2. Germline CDR1 and CDR2: SGHVS and FQNEAQ. This CDR3 has 16 amino acids. Germline trimming cut 5 bases from V and 1 base from J; bases unmatched to any gene: 7. The CDR3 protein is CASSTLAGVSQETQYF. The DNA of the CDR3 is TGTGCCAGCAGCACTCTAGCGGGAGTGTCCCAAGAGACCCAGTACTTC. The variable domain in full, completed from reference TRBV7-8 and TRBJ2-5, reads GAGVSQSPRYKVAKRGQDVALRCDPISGHVSLFWYQQALGQGPEFLTYFQNEAQLDKSGLPSDRFFAERPEGSVSTLKIQRTQQEDSAVYLCASSTLAGVSQETQYFGPGTRLLVL.

This clonotype was seen a handful of times. This chain uses TRBV10-3 with TRBJ1-1; D not certain. Germline CDR1 ENHRY, CDR2 SYGVKD. The CDR3 is made up of 14 amino acids. Between the trimmed V and J ends, which lost 6 bases and 10 bases, there was a span of 21 bases. The CDR3 here is CAIRGGVDALGAFF. CDR3 bases: TGTGCCATCAGAGGCGGGGTGGATGCCTTAGGAGCTTTCTTT.

The rearrangement links TRBV12-3 or TRBV12-4 to TRBJ1-1; unclear D gene. Trimming shortened V by 4 bases and J by 5 bases, and 14 bases separated the two germline ends. This CDR3 has 14 amino acids. For the CDR3, the DNA is TGTGCCAGCAGTTATCGCAGAGAGGCGACTGAAGCTTTCTTT. Its protein product is CASSYRREATEAFF.

On this clonotype itself: The junction departs from the called germline gene at one end, perhaps through a read error. Written as DNA, the CDR3 is TGTGCCAGCAGTTCCGAGGGGGCGGACTATCGCTACACCTTC. Residues: CASSSEGADYRYTF. The chain joins TRBV6-5 to TRBJ1-2, with 7 positions matching TRBD1. The CDR3 length is 14 residues. From germline, CDR1 is MNHEY and CDR2 SVGAGI.

This clonotype was seen more than once but under ten times. CDR3 protein: CASSSRLAGTGTDTQYF. CDR3 in DNA: TGCGCCAGCAGCTCCCGACTAGCGGGGACCGGCACAGATACGCAGTATTTT. The gene calls are TRBV5-1 and TRBJ2-3; TRBD2 aligns across 11 bases. CDR3 length: 17 residues. The germline gives CDR1 SGHRS, CDR2 YFSETQ. V trimming: 3 bases; J trimming: 1 base; junction bases outside the gene matches: 7. The full variable domain, completed using reference TRBV5-1 and TRBJ2-3, is KAGVTQTPRYLIKTRGQQVTLSCSPISGHRSVSWYQQTPGQGLQFLFEYFSETQRNKGNFPGRFSGRQFSNSRSEMNVSTLELGDSALYLCASSSRLAGTGTDTQYFGPGTRLTVL.

CDR3 in DNA: TGTGCCAGCAGTTTATCTCAGGGGGGAATCTACGAGCAGTACTTC. This sequence encodes CASSLSQGGIYEQYF. The V call is TRBV27, the J call TRBJ2-7; tentatively, D is TRBD1 (7 bases). The CDR3 has 15 amino acids. V gave up 0 bases and J gave up 3 bases, with 12 bases separating them. From germline, CDR1 is MNHEY and CDR2 SMNVEV (reference sequence).

The chain's CDR3 is CASSYTTGSLYGYTF. The CDR3 region has the DNA TGTGCCAGCAGTTACACGACCGGTTCCCTCTATGGCTACACCTTC. The rearrangement joins TRBV6-5 to TRBJ1-2; no clear D. CDR1 is MNHEY, CDR2 SVGAGI, per germline. Trimming took 2 bases from V and 4 from J, leaving 14 bases between them. This CDR3 is built from 15 residues.

The chain carries TRBV6-2 or TRBV6-3 and TRBJ1-5; D possibly corresponds to TRBD1 (6 bases). CDR3 size: 15 residues. CDR1 and CDR2 (germline): MNHEY, SVGEGT. Trimming shortened V by 2 bases and J by 2 bases, and 10 bases separated the two germline ends. The CDR3 sequence: CASSYDRRGNQPQHF. CDR3 nucleotide sequence: TGTGCCAGCAGTTACGACAGGAGGGGCAATCAGCCCCAGCATTTT.

This clonotype was counted a few times. For the CDR3, the DNA is TGTGCCAGCCGGGTCACAGATACGCAGTATTTT. Protein product: CASRVTDTQYF. The rearrangement links TRBV11-2 to TRBJ2-3, with no clear D. The V end lost 8 bases, the J end lost 2 bases, and 5 bases lay between the germline ends. The CDR3 length is 11 residues. Per germline, CDR1 SGHAT and CDR2 FQNNGV.